This paragraph covers one T cell receptor beta chain sequence. What it recognizes is unknown. V was cut by 5 bases and J by 4 bases, with 18 bases left in between. The CDR3 consists of 17 residues. Germline CDR1 and CDR2: LNHDA and SQIVND (reference sequence). This entry comes from a study of OX40 agonist ivuxolimab in advanced cancers. Overall study: Patients took ivuxolimab, an agonistic anti-OX40 (CD134) antibody.

Excluded were patients having autoimmune disease history or systemic immunosuppression. Study-wide results and caveats: The average count of expanded clones was higher among CD8+ T cells than among CD4+. Expansion of clones was among the lowest in partial responders at 0.1-3.0 mg/kg.

Generated by immunoSEQ multiplex PCR, the TCRdb table keeps only in-frame clones and is missing some. Of tens of thousands of clones in the sample, about 81% were seen once. Specimen: CD4+ or CD8+ T cells sorted from blood, collected in a trial of the OX40 agonist ivuxolimab. V usage is TRBV19 and J usage is TRBJ2-6; possible D gene TRBD2, 5 bases. This sequence originates from an adult with an advanced solid tumor such as melanoma, head and neck, liver or kidney cancer. The CDR3 is CASSANRRLTGANVLTF. CDR3 nucleotide sequence: TGTGCCAGTAGTGCCAACCGGAGGCTAACCGGGGCCAACGTCCTGACTTTC.